The sequence of this TCR beta chain was determined in a study of cytomegalovirus exposure and HLA in healthy donors. Findings and limits, study-wide: A list of approximately 160 TCR beta chains associated with cytomegalovirus was given.

The CDR3 length is 13 residues. CDR1 is MGHDK, CDR2 SYGVNS, per germline. Trimming removed 2 bases from V and 6 bases from J, with 9 bases in between. For this clone: Its target is unknown.

13 Jbeta primers and 60 Vbeta primers were used for the PCR. Method: immunoSEQ multiplex PCR; TCRdb's copy keeps in-frame clones and lacks some. The sample lists around 97,000 clones; 79% were seen once. This TCR came from a man in his fifties in good health and CMV-seropositive. Sequencing was carried out using PBMCs. The chain recombines TRBV25-1 with TRBJ2-3, with D possibly matching TRBD2 (7 bases). The CDR3 DNA sequence: TGTGCCAGCAGTGAAGGGGGGGCTGATACGCAGTATTTT. This codes for CASSEGGADTQYF.